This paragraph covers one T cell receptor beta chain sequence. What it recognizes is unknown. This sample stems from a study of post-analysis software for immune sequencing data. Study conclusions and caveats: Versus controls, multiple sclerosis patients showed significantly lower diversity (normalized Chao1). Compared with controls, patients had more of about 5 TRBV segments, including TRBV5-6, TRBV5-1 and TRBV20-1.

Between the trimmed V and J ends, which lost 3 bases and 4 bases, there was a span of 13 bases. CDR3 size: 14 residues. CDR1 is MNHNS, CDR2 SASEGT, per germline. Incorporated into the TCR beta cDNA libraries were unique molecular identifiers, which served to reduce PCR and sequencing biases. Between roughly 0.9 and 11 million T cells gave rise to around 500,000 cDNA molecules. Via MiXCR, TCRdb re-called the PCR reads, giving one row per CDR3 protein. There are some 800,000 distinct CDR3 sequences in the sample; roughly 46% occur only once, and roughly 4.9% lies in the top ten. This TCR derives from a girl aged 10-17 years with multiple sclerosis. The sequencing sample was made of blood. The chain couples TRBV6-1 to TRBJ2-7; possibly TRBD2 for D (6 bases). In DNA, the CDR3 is TGTGCCAGCAGTGAGACCCACGCGGGGTACGAGCAGTACTTC. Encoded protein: CASSETHAGYEQYF.